One TCR beta chain is described in this entry. The antigen is not known. The source of the sample is a study of T cell repertoires in cytomegalovirus infection. In the study overall: Signatures in public TCR beta sequences pointed to both CMV infection and matching HLA type. Study conclusions and caveats: Summed frequency of public TCR beta families distinguished CMV carriers with the relevant HLA.

The CDR3 extends over 14 amino acids. After removal of 6 bases from V and 0 bases from J, the junction contained 0 bases not matched to a gene. Germline V gives CDR1 MNHEY, CDR2 SMNVEV (reference sequence). TCRdb independently ran MiXCR on the reads; one entry per CDR3 protein. The profile shows more than 400,000 distinct CDR3 sequences, 26% of them singletons. The sequence came from a human donor in good health (CMV status not recorded). Some clones in this sample may be carry-over from other donors' samples. The chain joins TRBV27 to TRBJ1-5, with 9 bases matching TRBD1. The sequencing sample was made of PBMCs. The CDR3 reads CASRGQGSNQPQHF. For the CDR3, the DNA is TGTGCCAGCAGGGGACAGGGTAGCAATCAGCCCCAGCATTTT.